The rows below give T cell receptor beta chains drawn from one sample of a study of T cell repertoires in cytomegalovirus infection. TCRdb recomputed calls from the reads with MiXCR, one row per CDR3 protein. The table shows 150,000 or so distinct CDR3 sequences, with roughly a sixth occurring only once. The sample consisted of CD8+ T cells from PBMCs. The receptors stem from a human donor in good health (CMV status not recorded). Some clones in this sample may be carry-over from other donors' samples. Each CDR3 is given with its conserved first and last residue. D genes are given only for firm matches. Clone size is not always given. Where it is, it says once, few, many or a class for expanded clones.

V gene: TRBV7-8; D gene: NA; J gene: TRBJ1-3; clone size: many; CDR3 protein: CASSLEGQGSGNTIYF; CDR3 DNA: TGTGCCAGCAGCTTAGAGGGACAAGGTTCCGGAAACACCATATATTTT
V gene: TRBV7-9; D gene: NA; J gene: TRBJ2-7; clone size: NA; CDR3 protein: CASSFERHYEQYF; CDR3 DNA: TGTGCCAGCAGCTTCGAACGGCACTACGAGCAGTACTTC
V gene: TRBV2; D gene: NA; J gene: TRBJ1-6; clone size: few; CDR3 protein: CANREDSTYNSPLHF; CDR3 DNA: TGTGCCAACCGGGAGGATAGCACCTATAATTCACCCCTCCACTTT
V gene: TRBV6-2/TRBV6-3; D gene: TRBD2; J gene: TRBJ2-1; clone size: NA; CDR3 protein: CASNLSGGTPSSYNEQFF; CDR3 DNA: TGTGCCAGCAACCTCAGCGGGGGGACCCCGAGCTCCTACAATGAGCAGTTCTTC
V gene: TRBV14; D gene: TRBD2; J gene: TRBJ2-1; clone size: few; CDR3 protein: CASSSTSGGRSVLVQFF; CDR3 DNA: TGTGCCAGCAGCTCGACTAGCGGGGGCCGATCGGTTTTAGTGCAGTTCTTC
V gene: TRBV5-1; D gene: NA; J gene: TRBJ2-3; clone size: few; CDR3 protein: CASSQVRTTDTQYF; CDR3 DNA: TGCGCCAGCAGCCAAGTGAGAACCACAGATACGCAGTATTTT
V gene: TRBV29-1; D gene: NA; J gene: TRBJ2-5; clone size: few; CDR3 protein: CSVEDRGRQETQYF; CDR3 DNA: TGCAGCGTTGAGGATAGGGGTCGACAAGAGACCCAGTACTTC
V gene: TRBV29-1; D gene: NA; J gene: TRBJ2-5; clone size: NA; CDR3 protein: CSTIFRGGQETQYF; CDR3 DNA: TGCAGCACCATATTCAGGGGGGGCCAAGAGACCCAGTACTTC
V gene: TRBV11-2; D gene: TRBD2; J gene: TRBJ2-5; clone size: NA; CDR3 protein: CASSLETAGVETQYF; CDR3 DNA: TGTGCCAGCAGCTTAGAGACAGCGGGGGTAGAGACCCAGTACTTC
V gene: TRBV28; D gene: NA; J gene: TRBJ2-3; clone size: NA; CDR3 protein: CASSLRGGIIADTQYF; CDR3 DNA: TGTGCCAGCAGTTTACGGGGCGGGATAATCGCAGATACGCAGTATTTT
V gene: TRBV7-3; D gene: NA; J gene: TRBJ2-7; clone size: few; CDR3 protein: CASSPGAGSSYEQYF; CDR3 DNA: TGTGCCAGCAGCCCCGGGGCAGGGAGCTCCTACGAGCAGTACTTC
V gene: TRBV29-1; D gene: TRBD2; J gene: TRBJ2-2; clone size: few; CDR3 protein: CSVGERGEHERHSGELFF; CDR3 DNA: TGCAGCGTCGGAGAGCGGGGAGAACACGAGAGACACTCCGGGGAGCTGTTTTTT
V gene: TRBV7-9; D gene: TRBD2; J gene: TRBJ2-3; clone size: once; CDR3 protein: CASSSSPGTSGSDNTDTQYF; CDR3 DNA: TGTGCCAGCAGCTCAAGTCCCGGGACTAGCGGGAGCGATAACACAGATACGCAGTATTTT
V gene: TRBV11-2; D gene: NA; J gene: TRBJ2-4; clone size: few; CDR3 protein: CASSLEDIQYF; CDR3 DNA: TGTGCCAGCAGCTTAGAGGACATTCAGTACTTC
V gene: TRBV27; D gene: NA; J gene: TRBJ1-1; clone size: once; CDR3 protein: CASSSPNTEAFF; CDR3 DNA: TGTGCCAGCAGTTCACCGAACACTGAAGCTTTCTTT
V gene: TRBV15; D gene: NA; J gene: TRBJ1-1; clone size: NA; CDR3 protein: CATRDGMGGDEAFF; CDR3 DNA: TGTGCCACCAGAGACGGGATGGGGGGAGATGAAGCTTTCTTT
V gene: TRBV7-2; D gene: NA; J gene: TRBJ2-7; clone size: many; CDR3 protein: CASSHPLSGGEQYF; CDR3 DNA: TGTGCCAGCAGCCACCCACTTAGCGGTGGTGAGCAGTACTTC
V gene: TRBV12-3/TRBV12-4; D gene: NA; J gene: TRBJ2-1; clone size: NA; CDR3 protein: CASSIIERNQQFF; CDR3 DNA: TGTGCCAGCAGCATCATCGAGCGGAATCAGCAGTTCTTC
V gene: TRBV19; D gene: NA; J gene: TRBJ1-3; clone size: NA; CDR3 protein: CASSMERSSGNTIYF; CDR3 DNA: TGTGCCAGTAGTATGGAAAGGAGCTCTGGAAACACCATATATTTT
V gene: TRBV29-1; D gene: TRBD1; J gene: TRBJ2-3; clone size: NA; CDR3 protein: CSVPGQLSDTQYF; CDR3 DNA: TGCAGCGTCCCGGGACAGCTCTCAGATACGCAGTATTTT
V gene: TRBV4-3; D gene: TRBD1; J gene: TRBJ2-3; clone size: NA; CDR3 protein: CASSQGDRGQDTQYF; CDR3 DNA: TGCGCCAGCAGCCAGGGGGACAGGGGGCAAGATACGCAGTATTTT
V gene: TRBV7-9; D gene: TRBD1; J gene: TRBJ1-1; clone size: NA; CDR3 protein: CASSSTGGWTEAFF; CDR3 DNA: TGTGCCAGCAGCTCGACAGGGGGATGGACTGAAGCTTTCTTT
V gene: TRBV7-2; D gene: TRBD2; J gene: TRBJ2-5; clone size: few; CDR3 protein: CASSSGLAHRGRETQYF; CDR3 DNA: TGTGCCAGCAGCTCCGGACTAGCTCACCGAGGGCGAGAGACCCAGTACTTC
V gene: TRBV27; D gene: NA; J gene: TRBJ1-1; clone size: NA; CDR3 protein: CASSLVGERGTEAFF; CDR3 DNA: TGTGCCAGCAGTTTAGTCGGGGAGAGGGGCACTGAAGCTTTCTTT
V gene: TRBV11-1; D gene: TRBD1; J gene: TRBJ2-1; clone size: once; CDR3 protein: CASSSRDRPYNEQFF; CDR3 DNA: TGTGCCAGCAGCTCCCGGGACAGACCCTACAATGAGCAGTTCTTC
V gene: TRBV12-3/TRBV12-4; D gene: NA; J gene: TRBJ2-3; clone size: few; CDR3 protein: CASSSRWGETDTQYF; CDR3 DNA: TGTGCCAGCAGTTCCCGATGGGGGGAGACAGATACGCAGTATTTT
V gene: TRBV7-2; D gene: NA; J gene: TRBJ2-2; clone size: NA; CDR3 protein: CASSLAFSLDTGELFF; CDR3 DNA: TGTGCCAGCAGCTTAGCGTTTTCCCTGGACACCGGGGAGCTGTTTTTT
V gene: TRBV29-1; D gene: NA; J gene: TRBJ2-1; clone size: NA; CDR3 protein: CSVLERGYNEQFF; CDR3 DNA: TGCAGCGTTCTAGAGAGGGGTTACAATGAGCAGTTCTTC
V gene: TRBV7-6; D gene: TRBD2; J gene: TRBJ2-3; clone size: once; CDR3 protein: CASSPELAGSLDTQYF; CDR3 DNA: TGTGCCAGCAGCCCGGAACTAGCGGGGTCCCTTGATACGCAGTATTTT
V gene: TRBV2; D gene: NA; J gene: TRBJ1-4; clone size: few; CDR3 protein: CASSEPRQHNEKLFF; CDR3 DNA: TGTGCCAGCAGTGAGCCGCGACAGCACAATGAAAAACTGTTTTTT
V gene: TRBV12-3/TRBV12-4; D gene: TRBD1; J gene: TRBJ2-2; clone size: NA; CDR3 protein: CASTHPGGAGTGELFF; CDR3 DNA: TGTGCCAGCACGCACCCAGGGGGCGCGGGCACCGGGGAGCTGTTTTTT
V gene: TRBV11-2; D gene: NA; J gene: TRBJ2-7; clone size: many; CDR3 protein: CASSLVFREQYF; CDR3 DNA: TGTGCCAGCAGCTTAGTTTTCCGCGAGCAGTACTTC
V gene: TRBV5-5; D gene: TRBD2; J gene: TRBJ2-7; clone size: few; CDR3 protein: CASSWTSGGSNEQYF; CDR3 DNA: TGTGCCAGCAGCTGGACTAGCGGGGGGTCGAACGAGCAGTACTTC
V gene: TRBV7-3; D gene: NA; J gene: TRBJ2-7; clone size: few; CDR3 protein: CASRLDRNEQYF; CDR3 DNA: TGTGCCAGCAGACTGGACAGAAACGAGCAGTACTTC
V gene: TRBV15; D gene: NA; J gene: TRBJ1-5; clone size: NA; CDR3 protein: CATSRAKGEHQPQHF; CDR3 DNA: TGTGCCACCAGCAGAGCAAAAGGGGAGCATCAGCCCCAGCATTTT
V gene: TRBV12-3/TRBV12-4; D gene: TRBD2; J gene: TRBJ2-5; clone size: NA; CDR3 protein: CASTGGGEETQYF; CDR3 DNA: TGTGCCAGCACCGGGGGGGGCGAAGAGACCCAGTACTTC
V gene: TRBV5-4; D gene: NA; J gene: TRBJ1-1; clone size: NA; CDR3 protein: CASSTSGWAEAFF; CDR3 DNA: TGTGCCAGCAGCACCTCAGGGTGGGCTGAAGCTTTCTTT
V gene: TRBV6-1; D gene: NA; J gene: TRBJ2-2; clone size: once; CDR3 protein: CASTEILPGELFF; CDR3 DNA: TGTGCCAGCACCGAAATCCTACCGGGGGAGCTGTTTTTT
V gene: TRBV6-2/TRBV6-3; D gene: NA; J gene: TRBJ2-2; clone size: many; CDR3 protein: CASSLKGNTGELFF; CDR3 DNA: TGTGCCAGCAGTTTAAAGGGTAACACCGGGGAGCTGTTTTTT
V gene: TRBV29-1; D gene: NA; J gene: TRBJ2-7; clone size: NA; CDR3 protein: CSVEDRSSYEQYF; CDR3 DNA: TGCAGCGTTGAAGACAGAAGCTCCTACGAGCAGTACTTC
V gene: TRBV5-1; D gene: TRBD1; J gene: TRBJ1-1; clone size: NA; CDR3 protein: CASSLSPTGVGTEAFF; CDR3 DNA: TGCGCCAGCAGCTTATCTCCGACAGGGGTGGGCACTGAAGCTTTCTTT
V gene: TRBV20-1; D gene: TRBD1; J gene: TRBJ1-5; clone size: NA; CDR3 protein: CSASNPGQGGNQPQHF; CDR3 DNA: TGCAGTGCTTCTAATCCGGGACAGGGCGGCAATCAGCCCCAGCATTTT
V gene: TRBV6-2/TRBV6-3; D gene: TRBD1; J gene: TRBJ1-1; clone size: few; CDR3 protein: CATGQGLFTGTEAFF; CDR3 DNA: TGTGCCACGGGACAGGGGCTTTTTACCGGCACTGAAGCTTTCTTT
V gene: TRBV2; D gene: NA; J gene: TRBJ1-2; clone size: NA; CDR3 protein: CASRPTAIYTF; CDR3 DNA: TGTGCCAGCCGCCCCACAGCGATCTACACCTTC
V gene: TRBV6-5; D gene: TRBD1; J gene: TRBJ2-5; clone size: once; CDR3 protein: CASSFRPGQAYQETQYF; CDR3 DNA: TGTGCCAGCAGTTTCCGGCCGGGACAGGCGTACCAAGAGACCCAGTACTTC
V gene: TRBV7-2; D gene: NA; J gene: TRBJ1-1; clone size: NA; CDR3 protein: CASSLVGGGVEAFF; CDR3 DNA: TGTGCCAGCAGCTTGGTCGGGGGCGGTGTTGAAGCTTTCTTT
V gene: TRBV7-6; D gene: NA; J gene: TRBJ1-1; clone size: NA; CDR3 protein: CASSLDRSGTEAFF; CDR3 DNA: TGTGCCAGCAGCTTAGATAGGTCGGGGACTGAAGCTTTCTTT
V gene: TRBV29-1; D gene: NA; J gene: TRBJ2-1; clone size: few; CDR3 protein: CSGGPDTYNEQFF; CDR3 DNA: TGCAGCGGGGGGCCGGATACCTACAATGAGCAGTTCTTC
V gene: TRBV28; D gene: NA; J gene: TRBJ1-5; clone size: NA; CDR3 protein: CASSWILNQPQHF; CDR3 DNA: TGTGCCAGCAGTTGGATCCTCAATCAGCCCCAGCATTTT
V gene: TRBV6-6; D gene: NA; J gene: TRBJ2-7; clone size: NA; CDR3 protein: CASREIRGYEQYF; CDR3 DNA: TGTGCCAGCCGGGAAATAAGGGGCTACGAGCAGTACTTC
V gene: TRBV9; D gene: TRBD2; J gene: TRBJ2-1; clone size: few; CDR3 protein: CASSDSGGPSYNEQFF; CDR3 DNA: TGTGCCAGCAGCGATAGCGGGGGTCCCTCCTACAATGAGCAGTTCTTC
V gene: TRBV6-4; D gene: NA; J gene: TRBJ2-1; clone size: many; CDR3 protein: CASSDSSGSYNEQFF; CDR3 DNA: TGTGCCAGCAGTGACTCGAGTGGGTCCTACAATGAGCAGTTCTTC